This is a list of T cell receptor beta chains from one sample in a study of CD8+ T cells in alopecia areata. Sequencing used immunoSEQ multiplex PCR; TCRdb keeps in-frame clones, though not all of them. This table has tens of thousands of clones, approximately 60% appearing once. The sample here was CD8+ T cells sorted from blood, taken at week 0. Receptors were obtained from a human donor with alopecia areata. Each CDR3 is given with its conserved first and last residue. The order of the fields is V gene, clone size, D gene, J gene, CDR3 protein, CDR3 DNA. The D gene is left open where the match is weak. Rows give clone size only sometimes, using once, few, many, or a class for an expanded clone.

TRBV29-1,-,-,TRBJ1-1,CSVVANGRSEAFF,TGCAGCGTTGTTGCAAATGGAAGGTCTGAAGCTTTCTTT
TRBV7-9,-,-,TRBJ1-5,CASSDTDTDSNQPQHF,TGTGCCAGCAGCGATACGGACACAGATAGCAATCAGCCCCAGCATTTT
TRBV20-1,-,-,TRBJ2-1,CSARVDEQFF,TGCAGTGCTAGAGTGGATGAGCAGTTCTTC
TRBV30,-,TRBD1,TRBJ2-1,CAWTAGTGDNEQFF,TGTGCCTGGACCGCCGGGACAGGGGACAATGAGCAGTTCTTC
TRBV5-6,-,TRBD2,TRBJ2-7,CASSFNGGAYEQYF,TGTGCCAGCAGCTTCAATGGGGGGGCCTACGAGCAGTACTTC
TRBV6-6,-,-,TRBJ1-1,CASSYSEVGNTEAFF,TGTGCCAGCAGTTACTCGGAGGTCGGAAACACTGAAGCTTTCTTT
TRBV23-1,-,-,TRBJ1-1,CASSHYPGRRRQCTEAFF,TGCGCCAGCAGTCACTACCCTGGACGGAGGCGACAATGCACTGAAGCTTTCTTT
TRBV29-1,-,-,TRBJ2-7,CSVEDSYEQYF,TGCAGCGTTGAGGATTCCTACGAGCAGTACTTC
TRBV27,-,-,TRBJ1-1,CASSLWGRNTEAFF,TGTGCCAGCAGTTTGTGGGGCAGGAACACTGAAGCTTTCTTT
TRBV30,-,-,TRBJ1-2,CAWSPGLANGYTF,TGTGCCTGGTCTCCCGGACTTGCCAATGGCTACACCTTC
TRBV6-5,-,-,TRBJ2-5,CASSSNTDQETQYF,TGTGCCAGCAGCTCGAATACAGATCAAGAGACCCAGTACTTC
TRBV27,-,-,TRBJ1-1,CASSLYGTANTEAFF,TGTGCCAGCAGTTTATACGGGACGGCGAACACTGAAGCTTTCTTT
TRBV21-1,-,-,TRBJ2-5,CASGDQGETQYF,TGTGCCAGCGGGGACCAAGGAGAGACCCAGTACTTC
TRBV2,-,-,TRBJ1-2,CASSEARTGQNGYGYTF,TGTGCCAGCAGTGAAGCGCGAACGGGACAAAACGGCTATGGCTACACCTTC
TRBV30,-,-,TRBJ2-1,CAWNREKYEQFF,TGTGCCTGGAATAGGGAAAAGTATGAGCAGTTCTTC
TRBV19,few,-,TRBJ2-3,CASSILGSRTDTQYF,TGTGCCAGTAGTATACTGGGGTCGCGCACGGATACGCAGTATTTT
TRBV9,medium-sized,-,TRBJ2-1,CASSSGLVPYNEQFF,TGTGCCAGCAGCTCCGGGTTAGTGCCATACAATGAGCAGTTCTTC
TRBV6-5,-,TRBD2,TRBJ2-3,CASSYFPSGVTDTQYF,TGTGCCAGCAGTTACTTCCCCAGCGGGGTGACAGATACGCAGTATTTT
TRBV9,-,TRBD1,TRBJ1-1,CASSVVGTGGMNTEAFF,TGTGCCAGCAGCGTAGTCGGGACAGGGGGCATGAACACTGAAGCTTTCTTT
TRBV7-2,-,-,TRBJ1-2,CASSLITGREYGYTF,TGTGCCAGCAGCTTAATAACAGGGAGGGAATATGGCTACACCTTC
TRBV29-1,-,-,TRBJ2-5,CSVDPGEVSGRQETQYF,TGCAGCGTTGATCCGGGGGAGGTCTCCGGACGCCAAGAGACCCAGTACTTC
TRBV4-1,-,-,TRBJ2-2,CASTRGGELFF,TGCGCCAGCACGAGGGGCGGGGAGCTGTTTTTT
TRBV29-1,many,-,TRBJ1-1,CSVEWTQGFSEAFF,TGCAGCGTTGAATGGACACAGGGTTTCTCTGAAGCTTTCTTT
TRBV29-1,-,TRBD1,TRBJ2-5,CSVEEGQGWETQYF,TGCAGCGTTGAAGAAGGACAGGGCTGGGAGACCCAGTACTTC
TRBV27,-,-,TRBJ2-5,CASSFGLQETQYF,TGTGCCAGCAGTTTTGGACTGCAAGAGACCCAGTACTTC
TRBV27,-,TRBD2,TRBJ2-3,CASSLSSGEITDTQYF,TGTGCCAGCAGTTTGTCCAGCGGGGAGATCACAGATACGCAGTATTTT
TRBV4-1,-,-,TRBJ2-2,CASSHAGAYTGELFF,TGCGCCAGCAGCCATGCAGGGGCATACACCGGGGAGCTGTTTTTT
TRBV7-9,few,-,TRBJ2-3,CASSPSTSMTDTQYF,TGTGCCAGCAGCCCGTCTACCAGTATGACAGATACGCAGTATTTT
TRBV7-9,few,TRBD2,TRBJ2-1,CASSFAGTSENNEQFF,TGTGCCAGCAGCTTCGCCGGGACTAGCGAGAACAATGAGCAGTTCTTC
TRBV2,medium-sized,TRBD2,TRBJ2-3,CASSEPGLANTDTQYF,TGTGCCAGCAGTGAACCGGGACTAGCGAACACAGATACGCAGTATTTT
TRBV4-3,-,TRBD2,TRBJ2-7,CASSPGLEDLGEQYF,TGCGCCAGCAGCCCGGGACTAGAGGACTTGGGGGAGCAGTACTTC
TRBV7-2,once,TRBD2,TRBJ2-7,CASSLVPTSGSYEQYF,TGTGCCAGCAGCTTAGTTCCGACTAGCGGCTCCTACGAGCAGTACTTC
TRBV25-1,-,-,TRBJ1-2,CASSEWGLGGYTF,TGTGCCAGCAGTGAATGGGGATTGGGGGGCTACACCTTC
TRBV7-9,-,-,TRBJ1-2,CASSLVLGGYGYTF,TGTGCCAGCAGCTTAGTACTCGGAGGCTATGGCTACACCTTC
TRBV7-9,-,-,TRBJ1-2,CASGLTYYGYTF,TGTGCCAGCGGACTGACCTACTATGGCTACACCTTC
TRBV7-9,-,-,TRBJ2-1,CASSLPHRVGNEQFF,TGTGCCAGCAGCTTACCGCACAGGGTAGGGAACGAGCAGTTCTTC
TRBV29-1,few,-,TRBJ1-5,CSVPSNQPQHF,TGCAGCGTCCCCAGCAATCAGCCCCAGCATTTT
TRBV11-2,once,-,TRBJ2-3,CASSRQSTDTQYF,TGTGCCAGCAGCCGACAGAGCACAGATACGCAGTATTTT
TRBV7-9,-,-,TRBJ1-1,CASSPAGSTEAFF,TGTGCCAGCAGCCCGGCCGGGAGCACTGAAGCTTTCTTT
TRBV5-1,-,TRBD1,TRBJ1-1,CASSEGTGGNTEAFF,TGCGCCAGCAGCGAAGGGACAGGGGGAAACACTGAAGCTTTCTTT
TRBV4-1,-,TRBD1,TRBJ1-2,CASSQETGGYGYTF,TGCGCCAGCAGCCAGGAGACAGGGGGCTATGGCTACACCTTC
TRBV5-6,-,-,TRBJ2-2,CASSLAGLNTGELFF,TGTGCCAGCAGCTTGGCAGGGCTGAACACCGGGGAGCTGTTTTTT
TRBV27,-,TRBD2,TRBJ2-7,CASSWVAGGTYEQYF,TGTGCCAGCAGTTGGGTAGCGGGAGGGACCTACGAGCAGTACTTC
TRBV5-1,-,TRBD1,TRBJ1-1,CASSSGTGLDEAFF,TGCGCCAGCAGCTCCGGGACAGGGCTGGATGAAGCTTTCTTT
TRBV5-4,few,TRBD2,TRBJ2-1,CASSLGLAGNEQFF,TGTGCCAGCAGCTTGGGACTAGCGGGCAATGAGCAGTTCTTC
TRBV20-1,-,-,TRBJ2-1,CSAREGSEQFF,TGCAGTGCTAGGGAAGGGAGTGAGCAGTTCTTC
TRBV15,-,-,TRBJ1-5,CATSPSLQPQHF,TGTGCCACCAGCCCGTCGCTTCAGCCCCAGCATTTT
TRBV27,-,TRBD2,TRBJ2-7,CASSLRGLAELAYEQYF,TGTGCCAGCAGTTTAAGGGGCCTAGCGGAGCTTGCCTACGAGCAGTACTTC
TRBV4-3,-,-,TRBJ2-3,CASSQAKMLEDTQYF,TGCGCCAGCAGCCAAGCAAAGATGTTAGAGGATACGCAGTATTTT